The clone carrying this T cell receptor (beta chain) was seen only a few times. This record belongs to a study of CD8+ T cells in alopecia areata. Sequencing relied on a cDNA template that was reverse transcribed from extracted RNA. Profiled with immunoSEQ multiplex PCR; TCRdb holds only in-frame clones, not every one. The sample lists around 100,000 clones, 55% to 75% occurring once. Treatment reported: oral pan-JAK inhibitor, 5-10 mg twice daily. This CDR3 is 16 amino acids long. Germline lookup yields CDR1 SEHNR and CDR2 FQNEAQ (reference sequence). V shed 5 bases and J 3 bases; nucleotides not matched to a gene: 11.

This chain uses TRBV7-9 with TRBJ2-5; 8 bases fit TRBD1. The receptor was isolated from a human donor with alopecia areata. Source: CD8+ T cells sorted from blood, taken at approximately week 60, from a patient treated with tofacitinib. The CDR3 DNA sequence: TGTGCCAGCAGCCCCCAGACGGACAGGGAGAAAGAGACCCAGTACTTC. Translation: CASSPQTDREKETQYF.